These T cell receptor beta chains were read from a single sample in a study of shared clonotypes between healthy human individuals. Repertoires were generated with immunoSEQ multiplex PCR, while TCRdb's copy carries only in-frame clones and drops some. In the table there are around 510,000 clones, around 81% of which are singletons. Sample: PBMCs. The receptors here all came from a woman aged 40 to 55 in good health. Some clones in this sample may be carry-over from other donors' samples. The CDR3 runs from the conserved cysteine through the conserved F or W. The D gene is left open where the match is weak. Clone size is shown for a subset of rows, as once, few, many or a class of expanded clone.

D gene: TRBD2; J gene: TRBJ2-3; V gene: TRBV19; clone size: -; CDR3 protein: CASRGLAGADTQYF; CDR3 DNA: TGTGCCAGTAGGGGACTAGCGGGAGCAGATACGCAGTATTTT
D gene: -; J gene: TRBJ2-2; V gene: TRBV5-5; clone size: -; CDR3 protein: CASSLGVGNTGELFF; CDR3 DNA: TGTGCCAGCAGCTTGGGAGTTGGGAACACCGGGGAGCTGTTTTTT
D gene: -; J gene: TRBJ2-4; V gene: TRBV28; clone size: once; CDR3 protein: CAGSDSYKNIQYF; CDR3 DNA: TGTGCCGGCTCAGACAGTTACAAAAACATTCAGTACTTC
D gene: -; J gene: TRBJ2-3; V gene: TRBV10-3; clone size: -; CDR3 protein: CAISESVGTDTQYF; CDR3 DNA: TGTGCCATCAGTGAGTCCGTTGGCACAGATACGCAGTATTTT
D gene: -; J gene: TRBJ2-7; V gene: TRBV13; clone size: -; CDR3 protein: CASSFLLAYEQYF; CDR3 DNA: TGTGCCAGCAGCTTCTTATTGGCCTACGAGCAGTACTTC
D gene: -; J gene: TRBJ2-5; V gene: TRBV7-9; clone size: -; CDR3 protein: CASSPAWGADQETQYF; CDR3 DNA: TGTGCCAGCAGCCCGGCGTGGGGGGCGGACCAAGAGACCCAGTACTTC
D gene: -; J gene: TRBJ2-1; V gene: TRBV6-5; clone size: -; CDR3 protein: CASSSTGNEQFF; CDR3 DNA: TGTGCCAGCAGTTCGACAGGAAATGAGCAGTTCTTC
D gene: TRBD1; J gene: TRBJ2-1; V gene: TRBV27; clone size: -; CDR3 protein: CATHRDRSNNEQFF; CDR3 DNA: TGTGCCACCCACCGGGACAGGTCCAACAATGAGCAGTTCTTC
D gene: -; J gene: TRBJ2-7; V gene: TRBV6-5; clone size: -; CDR3 protein: CASSYSSLGEQYF; CDR3 DNA: TGTGCCAGCAGTTACTCGTCACTAGGCGAGCAGTACTTC
D gene: TRBD1; J gene: TRBJ1-5; V gene: TRBV4-1; clone size: -; CDR3 protein: CASSQVGQGVWPQHF; CDR3 DNA: TGCGCCAGCAGCCAGGTTGGACAGGGAGTCTGGCCCCAGCATTTT
D gene: -; J gene: TRBJ1-5; V gene: TRBV5-8; clone size: -; CDR3 protein: CASSLAGAAGLSNQPQHF; CDR3 DNA: TGTGCCAGCAGCTTGGCCGGGGCGGCAGGACTTAGCAATCAGCCCCAGCATTTT
D gene: -; J gene: TRBJ2-5; V gene: TRBV6-9; clone size: -; CDR3 protein: CASRRQEGRETQYF; CDR3 DNA: TGTGCCAGCAGGCGACAAGAGGGTAGGGAGACCCAGTACTTC
D gene: -; J gene: TRBJ1-5; V gene: TRBV2; clone size: -; CDR3 protein: CASSERGGGQPQHF; CDR3 DNA: TGTGCCAGCAGTGAAAGGGGGGGTGGACAGCCCCAGCATTTT
D gene: TRBD1; J gene: TRBJ2-7; V gene: TRBV6-6; clone size: -; CDR3 protein: CASSSTGGDTYEQYF; CDR3 DNA: TGTGCCAGCAGTTCCACAGGGGGCGATACCTACGAGCAGTACTTC
D gene: TRBD1; J gene: TRBJ2-3; V gene: TRBV10-3; clone size: -; CDR3 protein: CAISGGQTLNTDTQYF; CDR3 DNA: TGTGCCATCAGTGGGGGACAGACCTTAAACACAGATACGCAGTATTTT
D gene: TRBD1; J gene: TRBJ1-4; V gene: TRBV2; clone size: -; CDR3 protein: CASSEGQQKNEKLFF; CDR3 DNA: TGTGCCAGCAGTGAGGGACAGCAAAAGAATGAAAAACTGTTTTTT
D gene: -; J gene: TRBJ2-7; V gene: TRBV6-6; clone size: -; CDR3 protein: CASSYARSYEQYF; CDR3 DNA: TGTGCCAGCAGTTACGCCCGTTCCTACGAGCAGTACTTC
D gene: -; J gene: TRBJ2-5; V gene: TRBV27; clone size: -; CDR3 protein: CASSLGETQYF; CDR3 DNA: TGTGCCAGCAGCCTAGGGGAGACCCAGTACTTC
D gene: TRBD1; J gene: TRBJ1-3; V gene: TRBV2; clone size: -; CDR3 protein: CASSDRASGNTIYF; CDR3 DNA: TGTGCCAGCAGCGACAGGGCCTCTGGAAACACCATATATTTT
D gene: TRBD2; J gene: TRBJ2-5; V gene: TRBV5-1; clone size: -; CDR3 protein: CASSSPTGGRRETQYF; CDR3 DNA: TGCGCCAGCAGCTCGCCTACGGGAGGGCGGCGAGAGACCCAGTACTTC
D gene: TRBD1; J gene: TRBJ2-7; V gene: TRBV5-3; clone size: -; CDR3 protein: CARSNSPSCRDRVYEQYF; CDR3 DNA: TGTGCCAGAAGCAACTCTCCCTCATGCCGGGACAGGGTCTACGAGCAGTACTTC
D gene: -; J gene: TRBJ2-7; V gene: TRBV30; clone size: -; CDR3 protein: CAWRAAGSAGEQYF; CDR3 DNA: TGTGCCTGGAGAGCCGCCGGTAGCGCGGGCGAGCAGTACTTC
D gene: -; J gene: TRBJ1-1; V gene: TRBV4-1; clone size: -; CDR3 protein: CASSPEIRDTEAFF; CDR3 DNA: TGCGCCAGCAGCCCCGAGATTCGAGACACTGAAGCTTTCTTT
D gene: -; J gene: TRBJ2-2; V gene: TRBV5-1; clone size: few; CDR3 protein: CASSLGVRNTGELFF; CDR3 DNA: TGCGCCAGCAGCTTGGGGGTTAGGAACACCGGGGAGCTGTTTTTT
D gene: -; J gene: TRBJ1-1; V gene: TRBV28; clone size: once; CDR3 protein: CASAEERGGTEAFF; CDR3 DNA: TGTGCCAGCGCCGAGGAGCGGGGTGGGACTGAAGCTTTCTTT
D gene: -; J gene: TRBJ1-1; V gene: TRBV9; clone size: few; CDR3 protein: CASSGGPTGVNTEAFF; CDR3 DNA: TGTGCCAGCAGCGGGGGGCCCACTGGAGTGAACACTGAAGCTTTCTTT
D gene: TRBD1; J gene: TRBJ2-1; V gene: TRBV11-1; clone size: -; CDR3 protein: CASSRTGTANEQFF; CDR3 DNA: TGTGCCAGCAGCCGAACCGGGACAGCCAATGAGCAGTTCTTC
D gene: -; J gene: TRBJ2-7; V gene: TRBV6-5; clone size: -; CDR3 protein: CASSYGQLYEQYF; CDR3 DNA: TGTGCCAGCAGTTACGGCCAGCTTTACGAGCAGTACTTC
D gene: TRBD1; J gene: TRBJ1-4; V gene: TRBV19; clone size: -; CDR3 protein: CASSKPGQGLEKLFF; CDR3 DNA: TGTGCCAGTAGTAAACCGGGACAGGGTCTGGAAAAACTGTTTTTT
D gene: -; J gene: TRBJ2-5; V gene: TRBV11-2; clone size: -; CDR3 protein: CASSLAAETQYF; CDR3 DNA: TGTGCCAGCAGCTTAGCGGCAGAGACCCAGTACTTC
D gene: -; J gene: TRBJ2-3; V gene: TRBV19; clone size: -; CDR3 protein: CASSLGGRASTDTQYF; CDR3 DNA: TGTGCCAGTAGTTTGGGGGGAAGGGCCTCCACAGATACGCAGTATTTT
D gene: TRBD2; J gene: TRBJ2-7; V gene: TRBV27; clone size: few; CDR3 protein: CASSSSGELAYEQYF; CDR3 DNA: TGTGCCAGCAGTTCAAGCGGGGAGTTGGCATACGAGCAGTACTTC
D gene: -; J gene: TRBJ2-7; V gene: TRBV10-3; clone size: once; CDR3 protein: CATGGSYEQYF; CDR3 DNA: TGTGCCACCGGCGGGTCCTACGAGCAGTACTTC
D gene: -; J gene: TRBJ2-5; V gene: TRBV10-2; clone size: -; CDR3 protein: CASRESGVWETQYF; CDR3 DNA: TGCGCCAGCAGGGAGTCGGGAGTCTGGGAGACCCAGTACTTC
D gene: -; J gene: TRBJ2-7; V gene: TRBV12-1; clone size: once; CDR3 protein: CASSFDDYDYEQYF; CDR3 DNA: TGTGCCAGCAGCTTTGACGACTACGACTACGAGCAGTACTTC
D gene: TRBD1; J gene: TRBJ2-5; V gene: TRBV29-1; clone size: once; CDR3 protein: CSVDYTGGFKTQYF; CDR3 DNA: TGCAGCGTTGATTACACAGGGGGCTTTAAGACCCAGTACTTC
D gene: -; J gene: TRBJ1-5; V gene: TRBV6-6; clone size: -; CDR3 protein: CASSTTLGHQPQHF; CDR3 DNA: TGTGCCAGCAGTACAACCCTCGGGCATCAGCCCCAGCATTTT
D gene: -; J gene: TRBJ2-3; V gene: TRBV11-3; clone size: -; CDR3 protein: CASSIGSTDTQYF; CDR3 DNA: TGTGCCAGCAGCATCGGAAGCACAGATACGCAGTATTTT
D gene: -; J gene: TRBJ1-5; V gene: TRBV16; clone size: -; CDR3 protein: CASSPNSNQPQHF; CDR3 DNA: TGTGCCAGCAGCCCAAATAGCAATCAGCCCCAGCATTTT
D gene: -; J gene: TRBJ2-5; V gene: TRBV7-3; clone size: -; CDR3 protein: CASSLKGETQYF; CDR3 DNA: TGTGCCAGCAGCCTAAAGGGCGAGACCCAGTACTTC
D gene: TRBD2; J gene: TRBJ2-7; V gene: TRBV28; clone size: -; CDR3 protein: CASSQSKGGLVHEQYF; CDR3 DNA: TGTGCCAGCAGTCAATCCAAGGGGGGACTAGTCCACGAGCAGTACTTC
D gene: -; J gene: TRBJ1-3; V gene: TRBV16; clone size: few; CDR3 protein: CASSQYHSQRHGNTIYF; CDR3 DNA: TGTGCCAGCAGCCAATATCACAGCCAAAGGCATGGAAACACCATATATTTT
D gene: -; J gene: TRBJ2-7; V gene: TRBV5-1; clone size: -; CDR3 protein: CASSRNRDSYEQYF; CDR3 DNA: TGCGCCAGCAGCAGGAACAGGGATTCCTACGAGCAGTACTTC
D gene: -; J gene: TRBJ2-7; V gene: TRBV4-2; clone size: -; CDR3 protein: CASSQDWGKNSYEQYF; CDR3 DNA: TGTGCCAGCAGCCAAGATTGGGGAAAAAACTCCTACGAGCAGTACTTC
D gene: -; J gene: TRBJ1-6; V gene: TRBV25-1; clone size: -; CDR3 protein: CASSGTSSYNSPLHF; CDR3 DNA: TGTGCCAGCAGTGGCACGAGCTCCTATAATTCACCCCTCCACTTT
D gene: TRBD2; J gene: TRBJ2-7; V gene: TRBV15; clone size: -; CDR3 protein: CATSRDLSGRFEQYF; CDR3 DNA: TGTGCCACCAGCAGAGATTTAAGCGGGAGGTTCGAGCAGTACTTC
D gene: -; J gene: TRBJ2-1; V gene: TRBV21-1; clone size: few; CDR3 protein: CASSFRLALMNEQFF; CDR3 DNA: TGTGCCAGCAGCTTCCGACTAGCCCTAATGAATGAGCAGTTCTTC
D gene: TRBD2; J gene: TRBJ2-7; V gene: TRBV9; clone size: -; CDR3 protein: CASSVGTSGRGGSYEQYF; CDR3 DNA: TGTGCCAGCAGCGTAGGGACTAGCGGGAGAGGGGGCTCCTACGAGCAGTACTTC
D gene: -; J gene: TRBJ2-3; V gene: TRBV19; clone size: -; CDR3 protein: CASSNRQVQGDTQYF; CDR3 DNA: TGTGCCAGTAGTAATCGACAGGTCCAGGGAGATACGCAGTATTTT
D gene: TRBD2; J gene: TRBJ2-3; V gene: TRBV7-3; clone size: -; CDR3 protein: CASSLGGSRADTQYF; CDR3 DNA: TGTGCCAGCAGCTTGGGCGGGAGTAGGGCAGATACGCAGTATTTT
D gene: TRBD2; J gene: TRBJ2-2; V gene: TRBV29-1; clone size: -; CDR3 protein: CSVSRTSGSPGELFF; CDR3 DNA: TGCAGCGTTAGCCGGACTAGCGGGAGTCCCGGGGAGCTGTTTTTT
D gene: -; J gene: TRBJ1-2; V gene: TRBV5-1; clone size: few; CDR3 protein: CASSSSEGYGYTF; CDR3 DNA: TGCGCCAGCAGCTCCTCAGAGGGGTATGGCTACACCTTC
D gene: -; J gene: TRBJ1-1; V gene: TRBV30; clone size: -; CDR3 protein: CAWSLGGTEAFF; CDR3 DNA: TGTGCCTGGAGTTTAGGGGGGACTGAAGCTTTCTTT